This is a list of T cell receptor beta chains from one sample in a study of blood T cell repertoires in COVID-19. The table came from immunoSEQ multiplex PCR; TCRdb's copy has only in-frame clones and leaves some out. Seen here are some 160,000 clones, about 87% observed once, and the top ten hold 2% to 3%. Sequencing was performed on peripheral blood. The receptors here all came from an elderly woman with COVID-19, enrolled during active disease. Each CDR3 is given with its conserved first and last residue. Each record gives: V gene, J gene, D gene, clone size, CDR3 DNA, CDR3 protein. The D gene is left open where the match is weak. Not all rows give a size; the values are once, few, many and, for expanded clones, a class.

TRBV20-1	TRBJ2-7	NA	NA	TGCAGTGCTGGTGGGCCCTCCTACGAGCAGTACTTC	CSAGGPSYEQYF
TRBV7-2	TRBJ2-5	TRBD2	NA	TGTGCCAGCAGTTCTGGGACTAGGGGTTTTGGGGAGACCCAGTACTTC	CASSSGTRGFGETQYF
TRBV10-1	TRBJ2-1	NA	NA	TGCGCCAGCACCGGGTTCTCCTACAATGAGCAGTTCTTC	CASTGFSYNEQFF
TRBV18	TRBJ2-7	TRBD1	NA	TGTGCCAGCTCGCAGACAGGGATCTACGAGCAGTACTTC	CASSQTGIYEQYF
TRBV6-1	TRBJ2-7	NA	NA	TGTGCCAGCAGTGAAGGTTGGGGCAGCTTGGGAGAGCAGTACTTC	CASSEGWGSLGEQYF
TRBV6-1	TRBJ1-2	TRBD1	NA	TGTGCCAGCAGTCCTACGGACAGGGAGGGTGGCTACACCTTC	CASSPTDREGGYTF
TRBV6-5	TRBJ2-1	NA	NA	TGTGCCAGCAAACCGGACAGTTACAATGAGCAGTTCTTC	CASKPDSYNEQFF
TRBV6-2/TRBV6-3	TRBJ2-7	TRBD1	few	TGTGCCAGCAGTTCTGGGACAGGGACCTACGAGCAGTACTTC	CASSSGTGTYEQYF
TRBV19	TRBJ1-1	NA	NA	TGTGCCAGTAGTATAGAACCACAGCCTCGCACTGAAGCTTTCTTT	CASSIEPQPRTEAFF
TRBV28	TRBJ1-6	TRBD1	NA	TGTGCCAGCAGTCCAGATCAGCAGGGGGCCTTTTTTAATTCACCCCTCCACTTT	CASSPDQQGAFFNSPLHF
TRBV7-9	TRBJ1-4	NA	few	TGTGCCAGCAGCTTAGCAGGAGGTGGTGAAAAACTGTTTTTT	CASSLAGGGEKLFF
TRBV5-4	TRBJ1-1	TRBD1	NA	TGTGCCGGACAGGGTCGGGGGGCTCGGACTGAAGCTTTCTTT	CAGQGRGARTEAFF
TRBV28	TRBJ2-7	NA	NA	TGTGCCAGCAGTTCCCTATCGGGATACGAGCAGTACTTC	CASSSLSGYEQYF
TRBV6-5	TRBJ2-5	NA	NA	TGTGCCAGCAGTTACTCGATTGGCGGGGGCACCCAGTACTTC	CASSYSIGGGTQYF
TRBV27	TRBJ2-7	TRBD1	NA	TGTGCCAGCAGTTGGCCCGGGACAGGGATCTACGAGCAGTACTTC	CASSWPGTGIYEQYF
TRBV18	TRBJ2-3	TRBD2	few	TGTGCCAGCTCCCTCCGCCCGGGAGGGGAGGATACGCAGTATTTT	CASSLRPGGEDTQYF
TRBV19	TRBJ1-5	NA	few	TGTGCCAGTAGACACGGAGGTCAGCCCCAGCATTTT	CASRHGGQPQHF
TRBV18	TRBJ2-5	NA	NA	TGTGCCAGCTCACGGGACACTACCCAAGAGACCCAGTACTTC	CASSRDTTQETQYF
TRBV7-9	TRBJ1-1	NA	NA	TGTGCCAGCAGCCGGGTCCCCAGCACTGAAGCTTTCTTT	CASSRVPSTEAFF
TRBV6-5	TRBJ1-1	TRBD1	NA	TGTGCCAGCAGTTACTCGGGACAGGGGACGATGATCTTT	CASSYSGQGTMIF
TRBV3-1/TRBV3-2	TRBJ1-1	NA	NA	TGTGCCAGCAGCCGAGGACTGATGAACACTGAAGCTTTCTTT	CASSRGLMNTEAFF
TRBV7-2	TRBJ2-1	NA	once	TGTGCCAGCAGCTTAGACGGGAGTTCGAGTAATGAGCAGTTCTTC	CASSLDGSSSNEQFF
TRBV7-2	TRBJ2-1	NA	once	TGTGCCAGCAGCTTAGTGAGCGGAAGCTCCTACAATGAGCAGTTCTTC	CASSLVSGSSYNEQFF
TRBV5-8	TRBJ2-1	TRBD2	NA	TGTGCCAGCAGCTTGGCTCTCCGAGCGGGGGGTTACAATGAGCAGTTCTTC	CASSLALRAGGYNEQFF
TRBV7-2	TRBJ2-7	TRBD1	NA	TGTGCCAGCAGTCGAAACAGGGGTATCGGAAACGAGCAGTACTTC	CASSRNRGIGNEQYF
TRBV7-2	TRBJ2-7	NA	NA	TGTGCCAGCAGTCCCCTAAACTACGAGCAGTACTTC	CASSPLNYEQYF
TRBV10-3	TRBJ2-1	NA	once	TGTGCCATCAGAGGGGACACCCTCAATGAGCAGTTCTTC	CAIRGDTLNEQFF
TRBV28	TRBJ2-7	TRBD1	few	TGTGCCAGCAGTAGTACGGGACAGGGCTACGAGCAGTACTTC	CASSSTGQGYEQYF
TRBV6-4	TRBJ1-2	NA	NA	TGTGCCAGCAGAGACGGCCCGGGAGATGGCTACACCTTC	CASRDGPGDGYTF
TRBV11-2	TRBJ1-1	NA	NA	TGTGCCAGCCGTCAAGGGGTTTCTGAAGCTTTCTTT	CASRQGVSEAFF
TRBV4-3	TRBJ2-7	TRBD1	NA	TGCGCCAGCAGCCAAGGAGTGGGACAGGGCTACGAGCAGTACTTC	CASSQGVGQGYEQYF
TRBV7-9	TRBJ2-3	NA	NA	TGTGCCAGCAGCCCACCGAAACAGAGGGGGTACACAGATACGCAGTATTTT	CASSPPKQRGYTDTQYF
TRBV11-2	TRBJ2-2	TRBD1	NA	TGTGCCAGCAGCTCCCGACAGGGCTACACCGGGGAGCTGTTTTTT	CASSSRQGYTGELFF
TRBV28	TRBJ2-7	NA	NA	TGTGCCAGCAGCTCAGCTTGGGTCGGGAGAGCCTCTTACGAGCAGTACTTC	CASSSAWVGRASYEQYF
TRBV4-2	TRBJ2-1	TRBD2	NA	TGTGCCAGCAGCCAAGCCCATCTAGCGGGAGGAACAAACTACAATGAGCAGTTCTTC	CASSQAHLAGGTNYNEQFF
TRBV7-7	TRBJ2-5	TRBD1	NA	TGTGCTAGCAGCTCGGGGACAGGGTGGGAGACCCAGTACTTC	CASSSGTGWETQYF
TRBV28	TRBJ1-6	TRBD1	NA	TGTGCCAGCAGCCACGGACAGGGCGGGGGTTCACCCCTCCACTTT	CASSHGQGGGSPLHF
TRBV2	TRBJ2-7	TRBD2	NA	TGTGCCAGCAGTCCCGGAGGGAGGGGCGTCGAGCAGTACTTC	CASSPGGRGVEQYF
TRBV5-1	TRBJ1-2	NA	NA	TGCGCCAGCACCCTCGTTACAGGCTATGGCTACACCTTC	CASTLVTGYGYTF
TRBV9	TRBJ2-7	TRBD2	NA	TGTGCCAGCAGCTCTCAGACTAGCTGGGGCCACGAGCAGTACTTC	CASSSQTSWGHEQYF
TRBV3-1/TRBV3-2	TRBJ2-4	TRBD2	NA	TGTGCCAGCACCGGGGACTACCACATTCAGTACTTC	CASTGDYHIQYF
TRBV6-2/TRBV6-3	TRBJ2-1	TRBD1	once	TGTGCCAGCAACCCCCGGGGACAGGGCCCTAATAAGGAGCAGTTCTTC	CASNPRGQGPNKEQFF
TRBV12-3/TRBV12-4	TRBJ2-1	TRBD1	NA	TGTGCCAGCAGTTGGGACAGTCAGGATGAGCAGTTCTTC	CASSWDSQDEQFF
TRBV2	TRBJ2-5	NA	NA	TGTGCCAGCAGTGAACTGCGGAGCCAAGAGACCCAGTACTTC	CASSELRSQETQYF
TRBV7-6	TRBJ2-1	NA	NA	TGTGCCAGCAGCGAACGCGACAGATCCCTCTACAATGAGCAGTTCTTC	CASSERDRSLYNEQFF
TRBV11-2	TRBJ2-7	NA	NA	TGTGCCAGCAGCTCGGGGGGCGCTTCGCAGTACTTC	CASSSGGASQYF
TRBV19	TRBJ2-6	TRBD1	NA	TGTGCCAGTAGTAGTTCACTTGACAGGGCCGGGGCCAACGTCCTGACTTTC	CASSSSLDRAGANVLTF
TRBV7-2	TRBJ1-3	NA	NA	TGTGCCAGCAGCTTAGAAGGCAGGGCTGGAAACACCATATATTTT	CASSLEGRAGNTIYF
TRBV6-5	TRBJ1-1	NA	NA	TGTGCCACCTTCACGGGGGGCTGGAACACTGAAGCTTTCTTT	CATFTGGWNTEAFF
TRBV7-7	TRBJ2-2	NA	NA	TGTGCTAGCAGCTCCGCCCCCACTCCAGGCACCGGGGAGCTGTTTTTT	CASSSAPTPGTGELFF
TRBV29-1	TRBJ2-2	NA	NA	TGCAGCGTCAGACAGAACACCGGGGAGCTGTTTTTT	CSVRQNTGELFF